This TCR beta chain derives from a study of blood T cell repertoires in COVID-19. Germline V lookup: CDR1 SGHRS, CDR2 YFSETQ. The CDR3 is 13 amino acids. Trimming left V 1 base short and J 4 bases short, with 9 bases between. This table comes from immunoSEQ multiplex PCR, and its TCRdb copy is limited to in-frame clones, with some not included. The repertoire consists of over 600,000 clones, with about nine tenths occurring once and the leading ten covering about 0.26%. This TCR was sampled from a woman under 30 with acute or convalescent COVID-19. The rearrangement joins TRBV5-1 to TRBJ2-7, with no clear D. What was sequenced was peripheral blood. The CDR3 sequence is CASSLNQLYEQYF. The CDR3 DNA reads TGCGCCAGCAGCTTGAATCAGTTGTACGAGCAGTACTTC.